Each of the 9 T cell receptor beta chains below was sequenced from the same sample in a study of technical replicates of blood from several donors. Only in-frame clones appear in the TCRdb table, and some are missing; sequencing was by immunoSEQ multiplex PCR. The top ten hold 0.2% to 0.3% of the sample, which has approximately 82,000 clones, 85% to 95% seen once. Sample: T cells isolated from PBMCs. These receptors were collected from a human donor in good health.

The rearrangement uses TRBV10-3 and TRBJ2-1; no reliable D call. CDR3 length: 15 amino acids. Per the germline V gene, CDR1 is ENHRY and CDR2 is SYGVKD. Trimming cost V 2 bases and J 0 bases, with 8 bases left between them. CDR3 in amino acids: CAISERVSSYNEQFF. In nucleotides, the CDR3 is TGTGCCATCAGTGAGAGAGTTAGCTCCTACAATGAGCAGTTCTTC.

The chain combines TRBV29-1 with TRBJ1-3, with 7 bases identical to TRBD1. The CDR3 length is 14 residues. The germline gives CDR1 SQVTM, CDR2 ANQGSEA. The ends lost 1 base at V and 8 bases at J; junction bases unmatched: 8. The CDR3 bases are TGCAGCGTTGAAGGCCAGGGGGAGGTGGACACCATATATTTT. It codes for CSVEGQGEVDTIYF. The full variable domain, rest sourced from reference TRBV29-1 and TRBJ1-3, is SAVISQKPSRDICQRGTSLTIQCQVDSQVTMMFWYRQQPGQSLTLIATANQGSEATYESGFVIDKFPISRPNLTFSTLTVSNMSPEDSSIYLCSVEGQGEVDTIYFGEGSWLTVV.

The chain couples TRBV11-2 to TRBJ1-1; 8 bases agree with TRBD1. With 3 bases clipped from V and 6 bases from J, the junction kept 0 bases outside the gene matches. The CDR3 consists of 12 residues. Germline CDR1 reads SGHAT; CDR2 reads FQNNGV. The CDR3 spells CASSLGQAEAFF. Here the CDR3 DNA reads TGTGCCAGCAGCTTGGGACAGGCTGAAGCTTTCTTT.

The chain is built from TRBV5-1 and TRBJ2-3, with no clear D. Germline-derived CDR1 and CDR2 are SGHRS and YFSETQ. The CDR3 is made up of 13 amino acids. V dropped 6 bases and J dropped 3 bases, with 11 bases sitting between them. The DNA of the CDR3 is TGCGCCAGCAACGACCCGCGGACAGATACGCAGTATTTT. The encoded protein is CASNDPRTDTQYF.

The chain employs TRBV4-1 and TRBJ2-3; the match to TRBD2 covers 8 bases. Trimming at V came to 1 base and at J to 6 bases, leaving 3 bases not matched to a gene. The germline V gene has CDR1 MGHRA and CDR2 YSYEKL. This CDR3 is built from 14 residues. CDR3 residues: CASSQVAGGDTQYF. CDR3 DNA: TGCGCCAGCAGCCAAGTCGCGGGGGGCGATACGCAGTATTTT.

This clone was counted only a few times. The CDR3 region is CASSAGLTSTGELFF. CDR3 coding DNA: TGTGCCAGCAGCGCGGGACTGACGAGCACCGGGGAGCTGTTTTTT. V and J are TRBV9 and TRBJ2-2; tentatively, D is TRBD2 (6 bases). The V and J ends lost 3 bases and 4 bases respectively, with 13 bases between them. CDR1 SGDLS and CDR2 YYNGEE come from the germline V gene. This CDR3 comprises 15 residues.

The rearrangement links TRBV6-5 to TRBJ1-2, with D maybe TRBD1 (5 bases). Trimming left V 5 bases short and J 4 bases short, with 17 bases between. The CDR3 is 15 residues long. The germline CDR1 and CDR2 sequences are MNHEY and SVGAGI. CDR3 amino acids: CASSALREVGYGYTF. The CDR3 DNA reads as TGTGCCAGCAGTGCCCTCAGGGAAGTGGGCTATGGCTACACCTTC.

V and J are TRBV29-1 and TRBJ1-4; D might be TRBD1 (5 bases). Deletions cut 4 bases from V and 5 bases from J, with 14 bases between. This CDR3 contains 14 residues. Germline V lookup: CDR1 SQVTM, CDR2 ANQGSEA. CDR3 protein: CSVALGARNEKLFF. Here the CDR3 DNA reads TGCAGCGTTGCTTTAGGGGCGCGAAATGAAAAACTGTTTTTT. The full variable domain, in which reference TRBV29-1 and TRBJ1-4 provide the parts outside the CDR3, is SAVISQKPSRDICQRGTSLTIQCQVDSQVTMMFWYRQQPGQSLTLIATANQGSEATYESGFVIDKFPISRPNLTFSTLTVSNMSPEDSSIYLCSVALGARNEKLFFGSGTQLSVL.

CDR3 residues: CASSLGAGNTEAFF. CDR3 nucleotides: TGTGCCAGCAGCTTAGGAGCTGGGAACACTGAAGCTTTCTTT. The J gene is TRBJ1-1, the V gene TRBV7-8; D remains ambiguous. Trimming shortened V by 1 base and J by 1 base, and 7 bases separated the two germline ends. This CDR3 has 14 residues. CDR1 is SGHVS, CDR2 FQNEAQ, per germline. The variable domain in full, completed from reference TRBV7-8 and TRBJ1-1, reads GAGVSQSPRYKVAKRGQDVALRCDPISGHVSLFWYQQALGQGPEFLTYFQNEAQLDKSGLPSDRFFAERPEGSVSTLKIQRTQQEDSAVYLCASSLGAGNTEAFFGQGTRLTVV.